This T cell receptor beta chain was observed in a study of yellow fever vaccine responses in identical twins. The V end was cut by 6 bases, the J end by 1 base, with 22 bases between. There are 18 residues in the CDR3. Only a few counts were recorded for this clonotype. The antigen is unknown. Findings and limits, study-wide: It has been reported that, in twins, the vaccine T cell response seemed partly convergent and partly personalized.

One entry per CDR3 protein, called by TCRdb with MiXCR from the RT-PCR reads. The table has approximately 20,000 distinct CDR3 sequences, approximately 68% seen once. This TCR derives from a woman aged 18-29 years who received the yellow fever vaccine. The source material was T cells from blood (PBMCs), unsorted or a sorted subset (not recorded which), sampled before or after yellow fever vaccination (not recorded which). V gene TRBV12-3 or TRBV12-4 combines with J gene TRBJ2-1, with D perhaps TRBD2 (6 bases). CDR3 bases: TGTGCCAGCAGGACCTCCGGGACTGTAATACTATCCTACAATGAGCAGTTCTTC. Protein sequence: CASRTSGTVILSYNEQFF.